Below, 20 T cell receptor beta chains from the same sample are listed, as sequenced in a study of human T cells and chemical hapten exposure. TCRdb itself ran the RACE reads through MiXCR, one entry per CDR3 protein. The repertoire holds tens of thousands of distinct CDR3 sequences, with 8.5% to 9% as singletons. The sample's time point: patch test 2, 6 weeks after DPC sensitization. Treatment here: therapeutic diphenylcyclopropenone sensitization with weekly scalp DPC. The sequences come from whole blood, collected in connection with sensitization to the hapten diphenylcyclopropenone (DPC). These receptors came from a woman aged 45-65 years with alopecia areata. Some clones in this sample may be carry-over from other donors' samples.

This clonotype turned up a few times. The chain couples TRBV20-1 to TRBJ2-3; the match to TRBD2 covers 12 bases. Germline assignment: CDR1 DFQATT and CDR2 SNEGSKA (reference sequence). The CDR3 extends over 15 amino acids. The V gene end was trimmed by 1 base and the J gene end by 2 bases; junction bases not matched to a gene: 1. CDR3 nucleotide sequence: TGCAGTGCTAGAGGACTAGCGGGAGACACAGATACGCAGTATTTT. This encodes CSARGLAGDTDTQYF.

This clonotype has only a few counts. The chain is built from TRBV20-1 and TRBJ2-5; D remains unclear. The germline V and J ends were trimmed by 6 bases and 2 bases, with 13 bases remaining between them. Germline V lookup: CDR1 DFQATT, CDR2 SNEGSKA (reference sequence). The CDR3 contains 13 residues. The chain's CDR3 is CSATAGFQETQYF. Written as DNA, the CDR3 is TGCAGTGCGACGGCCGGGTTTCAAGAGACCCAGTACTTC.

This chain uses TRBV6-2 or TRBV6-3 with TRBJ1-1; 8 bases are shared with TRBD1. Losses at the gene ends were 5 bases for V and 6 bases for J; bases not matched to a gene: 8. This CDR3 contains 14 residues. Germline-derived CDR1 and CDR2 are MNHEY and SVGEGT. The CDR3 DNA reads as TGTGCCAGCAGTCATTCCGACAGGGGCGCTGAAGCTTTCTTT. Translating gives CASSHSDRGAEAFF.

This clonotype was observed at least ten times. The chain links TRBV2 to TRBJ1-1; 10 bases fit TRBD1. The length of the CDR3 is 16 residues. In germline, CDR1 is SNHLY, CDR2 FYNNEI. V dropped 8 bases and J dropped 1; count of bases not matched to a gene: 10. CDR3: CASGGTGVMSNTEAFF. Written as DNA, the CDR3 is TGTGCCAGCGGGGGGACAGGGGTTATGTCGAACACTGAAGCTTTCTTT. The complete variable domain, with remaining parts taken from reference TRBV2 and TRBJ1-1, reads EPEVTQTPSHQVTQMGQEVILRCVPISNHLYFYWYRQILGQKVEFLVSFYNNEISEKSEIFDDQFSVERPDGSNFTLKIRSTKLEDSAMYFCASGGTGVMSNTEAFFGQGTRLTVV.

This clonotype has more than one count but fewer than ten. V usage is TRBV20-1 and J usage is TRBJ2-7; D assignment may be TRBD1 or TRBD2 (5 bases each). CDR3 length: 13 amino acids. CDR1 is DFQATT, CDR2 SNEGSKA, per germline (reference sequence). Trimming shortened V by 0 bases and J by 3 bases, and 9 bases separated the two germline ends. The CDR3 loop reads CSARDGTDYEQYF. The CDR3 DNA reads TGCAGTGCTAGAGATGGGACGGACTACGAGCAGTACTTC.

The chain combines TRBV9 with TRBJ2-7; D is possibly TRBD2 (6 bases). Germline CDR1 reads SGDLS; CDR2 reads YYNGEE. CDR3 length equals 15 residues. V was shortened by 0 bases and J by 6 bases, with 16 bases between the two germline ends. The CDR3 sequence: CASSVEGDLGSEQYF. CDR3 in DNA: TGTGCCAGCAGCGTAGAAGGGGACTTGGGGAGCGAGCAGTACTTC.

This clonotype turned up a few times. V usage is TRBV5-1 and J usage is TRBJ1-3, with 9 positions matching TRBD1. Losses at the gene ends were 5 bases for V and 0 bases for J; bases not matched to a gene: 9. Germline V CDR1 and CDR2: SGHRS, YFSETQ. CDR3 size: 17 residues. The CDR3 bases are TGCGCCAGCAGGAGGACAGGGGACTTATTCTCTGGAAACACCATATATTTT. Residues: CASRRTGDLFSGNTIYF.

The chain recombines TRBV2 with TRBJ1-3; weak D call: TRBD1 (5 bases). In germline, CDR1 is SNHLY, CDR2 FYNNEI. The CDR3 is 12 residues long. V was pared by 8 bases and J by 2 bases, with 7 bases between. The CDR3 coding sequence is TGTGCCAGCGGCAGGGCTGGAAACACCATATATTTT. Encoded protein: CASGRAGNTIYF.

This clonotype came up a few times. The rearrangement uses TRBV25-1 and TRBJ2-7; TRBD2 agrees at 8 bases. The germline gives CDR1 MGHDK, CDR2 SYGVNS. V gave up 8 bases and J gave up 2 bases; unmatched junction bases: 5. The CDR3 runs to 13 residues. DNA of the CDR3: TGTGCCAGCCGGGAGGGCAGCCCCTACGAGCAGTACTTC. This translates into CASREGSPYEQYF.

This clonotype came up a few times. The J gene is TRBJ2-5, the V gene TRBV3-1, with D perhaps TRBD2 (6 bases). Germline CDR1 is LGHDT and CDR2 is YNNKEL (reference sequence). The V end was cut by 3 bases, the J end by 4 bases, with 6 bases between. The CDR3 is 12 residues long. The CDR3 nucleotides read TGTGCCAGCAGCCAGGGGGGAGAGACCCAGTACTTC. It translates to CASSQGGETQYF.

This clonotype was recorded many times. V and J are TRBV29-1 and TRBJ2-1, with a weak D call TRBD2 (6 bases). Trimming left V 4 bases short and J 1 base short, with 11 bases between. In germline, CDR1 is SQVTM, CDR2 ANQGSEA. The CDR3 is 14 amino acids. In nucleotides, the CDR3 is TGCAGCGTTGTTGGTCTAGCGTCCTACAATGAGCAGTTCTTC. This translates into CSVVGLASYNEQFF.

Ten or more counts support this clonotype. The V and J genes are TRBV29-1 and TRBJ2-3; D is possibly TRBD2 (5 bases). Germline assignment: CDR1 SQVTM and CDR2 ANQGSEA. The CDR3 sequence is 12 residues long. The CDR3 is CSAGLDTDTQYF. In DNA, the CDR3 is TGCAGTGCCGGACTCGACACAGATACGCAGTATTTT.

This clonotype was seen repeatedly, ten times or more. V and J are TRBV28 and TRBJ1-3, with TRBD1 matching 8 bases. Per germline, CDR1 MDHEN and CDR2 SYDVKM. This CDR3 has 15 residues. The V segment lost 6 bases and the J segment 8 bases; nucleotides outside the gene matches: 12. In DNA form, the CDR3 reads TGTGCCAGCAGCCAACTAACTGGGACAGGCGACACCATATATTTT. It translates to CASSQLTGTGDTIYF.

The rearrangement uses TRBV6-5 and TRBJ2-7, with D possibly TRBD1 on 5 matching bases. From germline, CDR1 is MNHEY and CDR2 SVGAGI. The germline V and J ends were trimmed by 0 bases and 1 base, with 7 bases remaining between them. The CDR3 contains 14 residues. The CDR3 here is CASSYSRGSYEQYF. The CDR3 bases are TGTGCCAGCAGTTACTCAAGGGGATCCTACGAGCAGTACTTC.

This clonotype was detected a few times. The chain couples TRBV28 to TRBJ2-4; D is unclear. Per germline, CDR1 MDHEN and CDR2 SYDVKM. Trimming took 5 bases from V and 7 from J, leaving 6 bases between them. This CDR3 is 11 amino acids long. For the CDR3, the DNA is TGTGCCAGCAGTCCCGGGAACATTCAGTACTTC. This sequence encodes CASSPGNIQYF.

The rearrangement links TRBV3-1 to TRBJ1-1; D gene ambiguous. The V gene's germline CDR1 is LGHDT and CDR2 YNNKEL (reference sequence). Trimming shortened V by 1 base and J by 1 base, and 10 bases separated the two germline ends. This CDR3 is built from 15 residues. CDR3 protein: CASSQGEGPNTEAFF. The DNA of the CDR3 is TGTGCCAGCAGCCAAGGGGAGGGCCCGAACACTGAAGCTTTCTTT.

The chain uses TRBV6-6 and TRBJ2-6, with 10 positions matching TRBD1. V shed 5 bases, J shed 0 bases, and the junction held 7 bases outside the gene matches. Germline CDR1 MNHNY, CDR2 SVGAGI (reference sequence). This CDR3 contains 18 residues. This CDR3 reads CASSPPGQGNSGANVLTF. CDR3 DNA: TGTGCCAGCAGTCCTCCGGGACAGGGGAACTCTGGGGCCAACGTCCTGACTTTC.

This clonotype was seen a few times. The rearrangement uses TRBV28 and TRBJ1-1; D ambiguous. Trimming stripped 6 bases from V and 7 bases from J, with 6 bases between. This CDR3 spans 10 amino acids. Germline V gene sequence: CDR1 MDHEN, CDR2 SYDVKM. CDR3 sequence reads: CASREVEAFF. In DNA, the CDR3 is TGTGCCAGCAGGGAGGTTGAAGCTTTCTTT.

V and J are TRBV21-1 and TRBJ2-7. TRBV21-1 is noted as a pseudogene. The CDR3 is 10 residues long. The CDR3 protein is CASSKVGLGV. The CDR3 DNA reads TGTGCCAGCAGCAAAGTAGGCCTCGGGGTC.

The rearrangement links TRBV6-6 to TRBJ2-7; a weak D match, TRBD1 (6 bases). The CDR3 runs 13 residues. Trimming removed 11 bases at V and 4 bases at J, with 18 bases between. Germline CDR1 MNHNY, CDR2 SVGAGI (reference sequence). Here the CDR3 DNA reads TGTGCCTGCCGGGACACTGCTCTTTACGAGCAGTACTTC. Protein sequence: CACRDTALYEQYF.